This T cell receptor beta chain was captured by sequencing in a study of blood T cell repertoires in COVID-19. The wider study: There were acute and convalescent COVID-19 samples, and they came from the United States, Italy and Spain.

In the authors' methods: Amplified reference gene primers provided the basis for estimating nucleated cell counts. The repertoire was sequenced with immunoSEQ multiplex PCR; TCRdb's copy has only in-frame clones and lacks some. D and trimming come from the DNA, and the V and J calls and clone size come from that table. The sample records approximately 230,000 clones, roughly four fifths being singletons. This TCR derives from a man at least 80 years old with acute or convalescent COVID-19. Sequencing used peripheral blood.

The CDR3 DNA reads TGTGCCAGCAGCCTTATTACTAGCACAGATACGCAGTATTTT. Translation: CASSLITSTDTQYF. The rearrangement links TRBV21-1 to TRBJ2-3; no DNA check was done on the table's D call, TRBD2. TRBV21-1 is described as a pseudogene. The CDR3 totals 14 residues.